The rows below give T cell receptor beta chains drawn from one sample of a study of blood T cell repertoires in COVID-19. Sequenced by immunoSEQ multiplex PCR; TCRdb stores in-frame clones only, minus some. The sample lists roughly 67,000 clones, 60% to 85% occurring once. The sample taken for sequencing was peripheral blood. The receptors were sampled from a human donor in a cohort sampled during active COVID-19. Each CDR3 is given with its conserved first and last residue. A D gene is named only where the DNA matches it firmly. Clone size appears in some rows only: once, few, many, or a class for an expanded clone.

d_gene,j_gene,v_gene,abundance,CDR3aa,CDR3nt
.,TRBJ1-4,TRBV5-1,few,CASSLRVGNEKLFF,TGCGCCAGCAGCTTGCGGGTGGGTAATGAAAAACTGTTTTTT
.,TRBJ1-2,TRBV18,.,CASSPGTLNGYTF,TGTGCCAGCTCTCCCGGGACACTTAATGGCTACACCTTC
.,TRBJ1-2,TRBV7-9,.,CASSRGISDGYTF,TGTGCCAGCAGCCGAGGAATTTCAGATGGCTACACCTTC
TRBD1,TRBJ1-5,TRBV10-3,.,CAIRDRDDQPQHF,TGTGCCATCAGGGACAGGGACGATCAGCCCCAGCATTTT
TRBD1,TRBJ2-2,TRBV18,.,CASSPKTGMSGELFF,TGTGCCAGCTCACCAAAGACAGGGATGTCCGGGGAGCTGTTTTTT
TRBD1,TRBJ1-3,TRBV6-6,.,CASKSGTGAGNTIYF,TGTGCCAGCAAGTCCGGGACAGGGGCTGGAAACACCATATATTTT
TRBD1,TRBJ1-4,TRBV28,.,CASSFWGGQGEKLFF,TGTGCCAGCAGTTTCTGGGGCGGACAGGGGGAAAAACTGTTTTTT
.,TRBJ2-7,TRBV6-2/TRBV6-3,.,CASSDRGSSYEQYF,TGTGCCAGCAGTGACCGCGGCAGCTCCTACGAGCAGTACTTC
TRBD2,TRBJ2-7,TRBV10-3,.,CAISESKIASGGYEQYF,TGTGCCATCAGTGAGTCCAAAATCGCTAGCGGGGGTTACGAGCAGTACTTC
.,TRBJ2-1,TRBV4-1,few,CASSQVQGGSYNEQFF,TGCGCCAGCAGCCAAGTTCAGGGCGGCTCCTACAATGAGCAGTTCTTC
.,TRBJ1-2,TRBV6-2/TRBV6-3,.,CASSYRPRPNYGYTF,TGTGCCAGCAGTTACCGCCCGCGTCCTAACTATGGCTACACCTTC
.,TRBJ2-3,TRBV11-2,.,CASSLDRRTTDTQYF,TGTGCCAGCAGCTTAGATCGCCGGACAACAGATACGCAGTATTTT
.,TRBJ2-1,TRBV11-3,.,CASSLGLGYNEQFF,TGTGCCAGCAGCTTAGGGCTAGGATACAATGAGCAGTTCTTC
TRBD1,TRBJ2-6,TRBV20-1,.,CSASLAGQGAGANVLTF,TGCAGTGCTAGTTTGGCCGGACAGGGGGCTGGGGCCAACGTCCTGACTTTC
.,TRBJ1-1,TRBV6-2/TRBV6-3,.,CASSYEQGATEAFF,TGTGCCAGCAGTTACGAACAGGGCGCCACTGAAGCTTTCTTT
TRBD2,TRBJ2-3,TRBV19,.,CASPLIAGVGADTQYF,TGTGCCAGTCCGCTGATAGCGGGGGTCGGGGCAGATACGCAGTATTTT
.,TRBJ1-6,TRBV5-4,.,CASSLFDKPLNSPLHF,TGTGCCAGCAGCTTATTTGACAAACCCTTGAATTCACCCCTCCACTTT
TRBD2,TRBJ2-5,TRBV4-1,.,CASSLGLAGEETQYF,TGCGCCAGCAGCCTCGGACTAGCGGGAGAAGAGACCCAGTACTTC
TRBD1,TRBJ2-7,TRBV19,.,CASSIRPGGPYEQYF,TGTGCCAGTAGTATTCGTCCAGGGGGCCCCTACGAGCAGTACTTC
.,TRBJ2-5,TRBV25-1,.,CASSEIRDTETQYF,TGTGCCAGCAGTGAAATCCGGGACACAGAGACCCAGTACTTC
TRBD2,TRBJ2-1,TRBV7-2,.,CASSSRETSGKYEQFF,TGTGCCAGCAGCTCGCGCGAGACTAGCGGGAAGTATGAGCAGTTCTTC
TRBD1,TRBJ2-5,TRBV5-1,few,CASSLTPGQGPETQYF,TGCGCCAGCAGCTTGACACCGGGACAGGGACCAGAGACCCAGTACTTC
TRBD1,TRBJ2-1,TRBV19,.,CASGAGGYNEQFF,TGTGCCAGTGGGGCAGGGGGTTACAATGAGCAGTTCTTC
TRBD1,TRBJ2-1,TRBV6-5,.,CASSRTGDEQFF,TGTGCCAGCAGTCGGACAGGGGATGAGCAGTTCTTC
.,TRBJ2-7,TRBV27,.,CASSFFLRGPYEQYF,TGTGCCAGCAGTTTCTTCCTGCGGGGTCCCTACGAGCAGTACTTC
TRBD1,TRBJ2-5,TRBV10-3,.,CAISTGGGETQYF,TGTGCCATCTCGACAGGGGGCGGGGAGACCCAGTACTTC
TRBD1,TRBJ1-2,TRBV4-3,.,CASSQAGQGAHRYTF,TGCGCCAGCAGCCAAGCAGGACAGGGGGCGCATCGCTACACCTTC
.,TRBJ1-2,TRBV28,few,CASSSRGYTF,TGTGCCAGCAGTTCCCGGGGCTACACCTTC
TRBD1,TRBJ2-5,TRBV3-1/TRBV3-2,.,CASTYSDREETQYF,TGTGCCAGCACCTACAGCGACAGGGAAGAGACCCAGTACTTC
.,TRBJ1-4,TRBV7-2,few,CASSPGQTTNEKLFF,TGTGCCAGCAGCCCAGGACAGACAACTAATGAAAAACTGTTTTTT
.,TRBJ1-3,TRBV4-1,.,CASSQDLRVGNTIYF,TGCGCCAGCAGCCAAGACCTCAGGGTTGGAAACACCATATATTTT
TRBD1,TRBJ2-3,TRBV23-1,.,CASSQSFPPMTEQGAATDTQYF,TGCGCCAGCAGTCAATCCTTCCCCCCCATGACGGAACAGGGGGCGGCCACAGATACGCAGTATTTT
.,TRBJ1-6,TRBV28,once,CASSSPGVGNSPLHF,TGTGCCAGCAGTTCCCCGGGGGTTGGGAATTCACCCCTCCACTTT
.,TRBJ1-1,TRBV7-9,.,CASSSTVNTEAFF,TGTGCCAGCAGCTCGACAGTGAACACTGAAGCTTTCTTT
TRBD2,TRBJ2-2,TRBV14,.,CASSRTSGNTGELFF,TGTGCCAGCAGCCGGACTAGCGGAAACACCGGGGAGCTGTTTTTT
TRBD1,TRBJ1-6,TRBV5-4,.,CASSFGGTGKNSPLHF,TGTGCCAGCAGCTTCGGTGGGACAGGAAAGAATTCACCCCTCCACTTT
.,TRBJ1-3,TRBV6-1,.,CASSERLTIYF,TGTGCCAGCAGTGAGAGGTTAACCATATATTTT
.,TRBJ1-1,TRBV4-3,.,CASSQRRDTEAFF,TGCGCCAGCAGCCAACGCCGGGACACTGAAGCTTTCTTT
.,TRBJ2-3,TRBV21-1,few,CASSKGLAGGTGTQYF,TGTGCCAGCAGCAAAGGACTAGCGGGGGGCACGGGTACGCAGTATTTT
.,TRBJ1-1,TRBV3-1/TRBV3-2,few,CASSQGQGRTEAFF,TGTGCCAGCAGCCAAGGTCAGGGTCGGACTGAAGCTTTCTTT
.,TRBJ1-1,TRBV19,.,CASSITPTGNEAFF,TGTGCCAGTAGTATCACCCCGACGGGGAATGAAGCTTTCTTT